This T cell receptor (beta chain) was profiled in a study of shared clonotypes between healthy human individuals. The study's findings and limits: Sampling covered blood only; tissue repertoires likely differ. Naive CD4 clonotype sharing across several donors was about 5%.

For this clone: The target antigen is unknown.

The CDR3 is 12 residues long. Trimming pared 1 base from V and 4 bases from J, leaving 5 bases between. The V gene's germline CDR1 is SGHKS and CDR2 YYEKEE (reference sequence). Here immunoSEQ multiplex PCR was the method, and the copy in TCRdb shows in-frame clones only, minus some. Of 1 million to 1.3 million clones listed, 75% to 85% are singletons. The J gene is TRBJ1-2, the V gene TRBV5-5; D gene ambiguous. The TCR originated in a man between 18 and 29 years old in good health. Some clones in this sample may be carry-over from other donors' samples. Input material: memory CD4+ T cells from PBMCs. Subset of the sample: CD45RA-negative fraction. The CDR3 is CASSLTVYGYTF. The CDR3 coding sequence is TGTGCCAGCAGCTTGACTGTCTATGGCTACACCTTC.